This T cell receptor beta chain was profiled in a study of CD8 T cells in Susac syndrome. At the level of the study: Patients with Susac syndrome were therapy-naive, taking corticosteroids, with some also receiving intravenous immunoglobulin, or taking intravenous immunoglobulin alone at the time their blood was drawn.

Roughly 0.45 to 1 ug RNA was reverse transcribed with random hexamers. From the immunoSEQ multiplex PCR reads, TCRdb called clonotypes with MiXCR, one entry per CDR3 protein. The sample holds about 140,000 distinct CDR3 sequences, 95% seen once. This CDR3 is built from 16 residues. Germline assignment: CDR1 KGHSH and CDR2 LQKENI. Trimming left V 6 bases short and J 1 base short, with 16 bases between. The diagnostic criteria for definite or probable disease, as recently defined, were met by the patients with Susac syndrome. Purification of the CD8+ and CD4+ T cells relied on negative isolation, and TEMRA cells underwent FACS enrichment.

The clonotype comes from a human donor with Susac syndrome. The gene calls are TRBV18 and TRBJ2-1; D not certain. The sequenced material came from CD4+ T cells from PBMCs. The CDR3: CASSPMGGNSYNEQFF. The CDR3 DNA sequence: TGTGCCAGCTCCCCCATGGGTGGGAATTCCTACAATGAGCAGTTCTTC.